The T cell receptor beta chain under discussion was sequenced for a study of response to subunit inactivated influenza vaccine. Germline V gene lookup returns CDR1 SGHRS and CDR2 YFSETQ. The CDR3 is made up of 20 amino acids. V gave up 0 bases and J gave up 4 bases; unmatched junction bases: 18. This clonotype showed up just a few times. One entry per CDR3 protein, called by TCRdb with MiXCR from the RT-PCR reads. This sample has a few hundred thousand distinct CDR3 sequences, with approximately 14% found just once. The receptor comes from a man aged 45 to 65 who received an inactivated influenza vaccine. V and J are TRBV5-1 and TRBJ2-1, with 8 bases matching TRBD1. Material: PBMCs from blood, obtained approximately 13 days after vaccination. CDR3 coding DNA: TGCGCCAGCAGCTTGGAGGACAGGGTCCCCTCTCTTAACATATACAATGAGCAGTTCTTC. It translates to CASSLEDRVPSLNIYNEQFF.